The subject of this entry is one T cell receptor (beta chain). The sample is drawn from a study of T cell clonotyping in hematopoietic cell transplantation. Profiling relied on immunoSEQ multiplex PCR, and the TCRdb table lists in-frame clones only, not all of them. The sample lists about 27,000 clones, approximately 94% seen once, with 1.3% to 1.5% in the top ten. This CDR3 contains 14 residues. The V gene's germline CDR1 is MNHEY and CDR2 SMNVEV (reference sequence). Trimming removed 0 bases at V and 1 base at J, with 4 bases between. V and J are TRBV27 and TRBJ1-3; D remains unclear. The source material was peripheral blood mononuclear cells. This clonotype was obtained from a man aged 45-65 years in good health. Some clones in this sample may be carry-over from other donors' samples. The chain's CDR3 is CASSLSWSGNTIYF. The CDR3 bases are TGTGCCAGCAGTTTATCGTGGTCTGGAAACACCATATATTTT.